Here is one T cell receptor (beta chain) with its context. The antigen is unknown. The data were taken from a study of cytomegalovirus exposure and HLA in healthy donors. PCR amplification relied on 60 Vbeta primers (plus 13 Jbeta primers). Here immunoSEQ multiplex PCR was the method, and the copy in TCRdb shows in-frame clones only, minus some. The table shows 150,000 to 200,000 clones, with roughly 74% occurring only once. The V segment lost 8 bases and the J segment 4 bases; nucleotides outside the gene matches: 5. The CDR3 consists of 15 residues. CDR1 is ENHRY and CDR2 is SYGVKD in the germline V gene. Whole-study findings and limits: The authors assumed roughly uniform sequencing depth across donors for presence/absence analyses.

What was sequenced was PBMCs. This receptor was taken from a woman aged 25 to 39 in good health and CMV-seronegative. V is TRBV10-3 and J is TRBJ2-1; TRBD2 matches 13 bases. The CDR3 loop reads CAIGTSGNRYNEQFF. The CDR3 nucleotides are TGTGCCATCGGGACTAGCGGGAATCGGTACAATGAGCAGTTCTTC.